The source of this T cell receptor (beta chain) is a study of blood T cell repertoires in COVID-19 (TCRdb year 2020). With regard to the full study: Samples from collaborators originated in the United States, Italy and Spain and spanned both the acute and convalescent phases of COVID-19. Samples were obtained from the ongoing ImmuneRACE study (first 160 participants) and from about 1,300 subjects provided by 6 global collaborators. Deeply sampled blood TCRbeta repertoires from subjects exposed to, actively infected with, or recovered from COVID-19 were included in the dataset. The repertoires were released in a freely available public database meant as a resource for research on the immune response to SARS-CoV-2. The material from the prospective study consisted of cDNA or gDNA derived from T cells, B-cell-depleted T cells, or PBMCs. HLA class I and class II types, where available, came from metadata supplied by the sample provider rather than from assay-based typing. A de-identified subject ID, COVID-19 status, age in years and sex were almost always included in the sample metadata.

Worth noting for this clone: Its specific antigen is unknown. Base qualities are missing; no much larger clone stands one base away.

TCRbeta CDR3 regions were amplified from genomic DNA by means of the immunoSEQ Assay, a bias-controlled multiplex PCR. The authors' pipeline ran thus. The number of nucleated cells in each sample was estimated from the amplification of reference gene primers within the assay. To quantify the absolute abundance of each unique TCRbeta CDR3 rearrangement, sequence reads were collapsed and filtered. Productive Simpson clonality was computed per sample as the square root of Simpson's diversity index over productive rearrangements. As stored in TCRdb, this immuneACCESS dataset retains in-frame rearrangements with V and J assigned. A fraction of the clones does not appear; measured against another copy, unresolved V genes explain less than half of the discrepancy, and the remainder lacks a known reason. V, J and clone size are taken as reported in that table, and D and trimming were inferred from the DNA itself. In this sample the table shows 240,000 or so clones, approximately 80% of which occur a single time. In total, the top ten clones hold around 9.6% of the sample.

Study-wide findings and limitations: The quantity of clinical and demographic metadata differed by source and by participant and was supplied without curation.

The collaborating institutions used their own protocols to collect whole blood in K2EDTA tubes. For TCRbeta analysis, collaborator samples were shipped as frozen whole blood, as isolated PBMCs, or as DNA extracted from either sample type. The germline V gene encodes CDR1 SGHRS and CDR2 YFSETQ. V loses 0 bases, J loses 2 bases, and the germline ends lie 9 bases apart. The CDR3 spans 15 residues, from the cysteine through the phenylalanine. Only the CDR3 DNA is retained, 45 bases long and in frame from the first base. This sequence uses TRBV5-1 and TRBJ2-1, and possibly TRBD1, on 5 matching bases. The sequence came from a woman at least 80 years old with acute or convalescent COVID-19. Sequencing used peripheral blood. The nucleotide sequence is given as TGCGCCAGCAGCTTGGAGCAGGGTCCCTACAATGAGCAGTTCTTC. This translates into CASSLEQGPYNEQFF.